This T cell receptor beta chain was profiled in a study of blood T cell repertoires in COVID-19. Whole-study context: Samples came from the United States, Italy and Spain, spanning acute and convalescent COVID-19. T cells, B-cell-depleted T cells, or PBMCs provided the cDNA or gDNA that served as material.

The CDR3 loop spans 14 amino acids. Germline V gene data show CDR1 as LGHNA and CDR2 as YSLEER. The ends were cut back, 1 base at V and 4 bases at J, with 10 bases in the middle. This clone appeared once. Per the authors' pipeline: Using reference gene primer amplification, nucleated cell counts were estimated. This table comes from immunoSEQ multiplex PCR, and its TCRdb copy is limited to in-frame clones, with some not included. D and trimming were read from the DNA, whereas the V and J calls and clone size are those reported in that table. The sample contains approximately 72,000 clones, 80% to 85% of which appear only once.

The sequence came from a man aged 45-65 years with active COVID-19. Sequencing was performed on peripheral blood. The chain recombines TRBV4-3 with TRBJ1-1, with D uncertain. The CDR3 loop reads CASSQGDFATEAFF. CDR3 in DNA: TGCGCCAGCAGCCAAGGCGATTTCGCCACTGAAGCTTTCTTT.